The TCR beta chain described here comes from a study of T-cell reconstitution after alpha-beta-depleted transplantation in children. V gave up 3 bases and J gave up 5 bases, with 5 bases separating them. The germline CDR1 and CDR2 sequences are MNHEY and SMNVEV (reference sequence). This CDR3 comprises 11 residues. Researchers prepared the TCRbeta library using unique molecular identifiers, the study reports. TCRdb redid the calling of the PCR reads with MiXCR, one entry per CDR3 protein. The repertoire includes fewer than 400,000 distinct CDR3 sequences, just over 20% of them detected once, and less than 4.5% sits in the top ten. This clonotype was seen more than once but under ten times.

This chain uses TRBV27 with TRBJ2-7; D is unclear. The sequence derives from a human donor who donated a stem cell graft to a child with acute myeloid leukemia. The sequencing used PBMCs from the stem cell graft donor, collected from the stem cell graft. CDR3 nucleotide sequence: TGTGCCAGCAGTTTTGGGCACGAGCAGTACTTC. Protein: CASSFGHEQYF.